Each of the 14 T cell receptor beta chains below was sequenced from the same sample in a study of blood T cell repertoires in COVID-19. Assay used: immunoSEQ multiplex PCR; TCRdb lists only in-frame clones, some missing. The sample has fewer than 70,000 clones; around 88% are singletons. Material: peripheral blood. All receptors come from a man in his forties or fifties with COVID-19, enrolled during active disease.

This rearrangement joins TRBV6-4 to TRBJ1-1; a possible D gene is TRBD1 (6 bases). This CDR3 is 16 amino acids long. Germline CDR1 MRHNA, CDR2 SNTAGT. Trimming removed 7 bases from V and 3 bases from J, with 21 bases in between. CDR3 sequence reads: CASIPPRTAVYTEAFF. CDR3 nucleotide sequence: TGTGCCAGCATCCCGCCCCGGACAGCCGTTTACACTGAAGCTTTCTTT.

The rearrangement joins TRBV2 to TRBJ1-6; TRBD1 might be the D (5 bases). Trimming pared 6 bases from V and 7 bases from J, leaving 10 bases between. Germline CDR1 and CDR2: SNHLY and FYNNEI. The CDR3 loop spans 13 amino acids. The DNA of the CDR3 is TGTGCCAGCAGGGGACTTCCCAATTCACCCCTCCACTTT. As protein: CASRGLPNSPLHF.

The genes are TRBV14 and TRBJ1-2, with D maybe TRBD1 (5 bases). Trimming shortened V by 4 bases and J by 4 bases, and 25 bases separated the two germline ends. The CDR3 contains 18 residues. Germline lookup yields CDR1 SGHDN and CDR2 FVKESK. This chain's CDR3 is CASSLSERLRGSRYGYTF. CDR3 in DNA: TGTGCCAGCAGCCTTTCGGAAAGACTTAGGGGTTCTCGCTATGGCTACACCTTC.

The chain joins TRBV19 to TRBJ1-4; possibly TRBD1 for D (5 bases). The V end was cut by 5 bases, the J end by 0 bases, with 13 bases between. CDR1 is LNHDA, CDR2 SQIVND, per germline (reference sequence). This CDR3 has 16 amino acids. The CDR3 loop reads CASSSWGDATNEKLFF. CDR3 DNA sequence: TGTGCCAGTAGTTCCTGGGGGGATGCAACTAATGAAAAACTGTTTTTT.

The rearrangement uses TRBV9 and TRBJ2-5, with a weak D call TRBD2 (5 bases). Germline V lookup: CDR1 SGDLS, CDR2 YYNGEE. The CDR3 is made up of 15 amino acids. V was trimmed by 0 bases and J by 2 bases, leaving 11 bases between them. The CDR3 DNA is TGTGCCAGCAGCGTAGATAGCGATTCACAAGAGACCCAGTACTTC. It encodes CASSVDSDSQETQYF.

As DNA, the CDR3 is TGTGCCAGCAGCTTCAGACAGGGGGGTTCACCCCTCCACTTT. This gives the protein CASSFRQGGSPLHF. This chain links TRBV5-4 with TRBJ1-6, with 9 bases matching TRBD1. There are 14 residues in the CDR3. Germline lookup yields CDR1 SGHNT and CDR2 YYREEE (reference sequence). J lost 9 bases, V lost 2 bases, and 3 bases had no gene match.

The chain recombines TRBV6-5 with TRBJ1-1; D unclear. Germline loops: CDR1 MNHEY, CDR2 SVGAGI. V lost 7 bases and J 0 bases, leaving 9 bases between the germline ends. The CDR3 totals 13 residues. This CDR3 is CASTQTMNTEAFF. CDR3 bases: TGTGCCAGCACCCAGACTATGAACACTGAAGCTTTCTTT.

The chain is built from TRBV19 and TRBJ2-5; 7 nucleotides line up with TRBD2. Germline V gene data show CDR1 as LNHDA and CDR2 as SQIVND (reference sequence). The J segment lost 5 bases and the V segment lost 7 bases, leaving 10 bases of the junction unmatched. CDR3 length: 14 amino acids. The CDR3 protein is CASNSRGGRETQYF. The DNA for the CDR3 is TGTGCCAGTAACTCACGGGGAGGGCGGGAGACCCAGTACTTC.

This clone was counted once. The chain is built from TRBV6-4 and TRBJ1-5; 9 nucleotides line up with TRBD1. This CDR3 spans 13 amino acids. Per germline, CDR1 MRHNA and CDR2 SNTAGT. Germline trimming cut 3 bases from V and 7 bases from J; bases unmatched to any gene: 1. CDR3 in DNA: TGTGCCAGCAGTGAGGACAGGGGACAGCCCCAGCATTTT. Protein: CASSEDRGQPQHF.

The rearrangement uses TRBV30 and TRBJ2-5; tentatively, D is TRBD2 (7 bases). With 0 bases removed from V and 2 bases from J, the gap between germline ends came to 10 bases. Per germline, CDR1 GTSNPN and CDR2 SVGIG (reference sequence). This CDR3 is built from 14 residues. The CDR3 DNA follows: TGTGCCTGGAGTGTAGGGGGGGGGCAAGAGACCCAGTACTTC. Amino acid sequence: CAWSVGGGQETQYF.

Concerning this clone itself: This same CDR3 is encoded by further DNA sequences in the sample. The genes are TRBV3-1 (or the pseudogene TRBV3-2) and TRBJ2-3; tentative D call: TRBD2 (6 bases). Per the germline V gene, CDR1 is LGHDT and CDR2 is YNNKEL (reference sequence). There are 13 residues in the CDR3. The ends were cut back, 2 bases at V and 5 bases at J, with 8 bases in the middle. The CDR3 sequence is CASSQSRGDTQYF. The CDR3 bases are TGTGCCAGCAGCCAATCGCGGGGAGATACGCAGTATTTT.

This clone is a singleton in its sample. The chain uses TRBV19 and TRBJ2-1; possibly TRBD1 for D (6 bases). Germline V CDR1 and CDR2: LNHDA, SQIVND (reference sequence). Between the trimmed V and J ends, which lost 8 bases and 7 bases, there was a span of 12 bases. The CDR3 length is 12 residues. The CDR3 loop reads CASEGQGNEQFF. As DNA, the CDR3 is TGTGCCAGTGAAGGTCAGGGGAATGAGCAGTTCTTC.

This chain links TRBV9 with TRBJ2-3; TRBD1 aligns across 12 bases. CDR1 and CDR2 from the germline V gene are SGDLS and YYNGEE. This CDR3 is built from 17 residues. Trimming cost V 0 bases and J 1 base; bases outside gene matches: 3. The CDR3 nucleotides read TGTGCCAGCAGCGTAGGGGACAGGGGGCGAGGCACAGATACGCAGTATTTT. Translating gives CASSVGDRGRGTDTQYF.

The rearrangement joins TRBV6-2 or TRBV6-3 to TRBJ1-1; 10 nucleotides match TRBD1. Losses at the gene ends were 5 bases for V and 8 bases for J; bases not matched to a gene: 14. CDR3 length equals 16 residues. Germline V lookup: CDR1 MNHEY, CDR2 SVGEGT. CDR3 coding DNA: TGTGCCAGCAGTCCCGACAGGGGGCGTGGGGTCAGGGAAGCTTTCTTT. Protein sequence: CASSPDRGRGVREAFF.